This T cell receptor (beta chain) was recorded in a study of shared clonotypes between healthy human individuals. It was CD45RO-negative cells, positively selected for CCR7, that made up naive CD8 cells, with terminally differentiated effector memory CD45RA+ cells excluded. All of the donors resided in Nashville, Tennessee, and each was a Caucasian adult. The assay was run at deep level. In replicate PCRs of sorted subsets, approximately 190 ng DNA, 29,000 or so T cell genomes, was used. The protocol was immunoSEQ multiplex PCR, while the TCRdb copy is restricted to in-frame clones and leaves out a portion. The sample contains roughly 550,000 clones, about 95% of which appear only once. CDR1 and CDR2 (germline): MNHEY, SMNVEV (reference sequence). The length of the CDR3 is 13 residues. V shed 6 bases and J 3 bases; nucleotides not matched to a gene: 3.

The J gene is TRBJ2-7, the V gene TRBV27; 9 bases line up with TRBD2. This clonotype was obtained from a woman younger than 45 in good health. Specimen: naive CD8+ T cells sorted from blood. CDR3 sequence (DNA): TGTGCCAGCAGGGGGACTAGCAACTACGAGCAGTACTTC. It encodes CASRGTSNYEQYF.